Listed below are T cell receptor beta chains from one sample, sequenced in a study of blood T cell repertoires in COVID-19. Profiling relied on immunoSEQ multiplex PCR, and the TCRdb table lists in-frame clones only, not all of them. The sample shows approximately 300,000 clones, approximately 90% of them seen only once. Sequenced: PBMCs or T cells enriched from blood (not recorded which). The receptor set was obtained from a woman under 30 who had recovered from COVID-19. Both conserved end residues are part of each CDR3. D genes are given only for firm matches. A row's size may be missing; if present it is once, few, many or a size class.

size,D,J,V,DNA,CDR3
.,.,TRBJ2-7,TRBV6-6,TGTGCCAGCAGTTACGAAGCCCAGGGTGGCTACGAGCAGTACTTC,CASSYEAQGGYEQYF
.,.,TRBJ1-2,TRBV21-1,TGTGCCAGCAGCAAAGGAAGCCGGCAGGGGACCGCGTATGGCTACACCTTC,CASSKGSRQGTAYGYTF
.,TRBD1,TRBJ1-5,TRBV7-9,TGTGCCAGCAGCGATTCGGACAGGGATGCCAATCAGCCCCAGCATTTT,CASSDSDRDANQPQHF
.,.,TRBJ1-5,TRBV19,TGTGCCAGTAGTCGTTTTTTAGTAGGGGATCAGCCCCAGCATTTT,CASSRFLVGDQPQHF
.,.,TRBJ1-3,TRBV7-2,TGTGCCAGCAGCCCCCGGCAGGGGGGAAACACCATATATTTT,CASSPRQGGNTIYF
.,.,TRBJ1-2,TRBV3-1/TRBV3-2,TGTGCCAGCAGCCAAGCCCCAGGGGCAGGTGGCTACACCTTC,CASSQAPGAGGYTF
few,.,TRBJ2-7,TRBV7-9,TGTGCCAGCAGCGCAGCCTACGAGCAGTACTTC,CASSAAYEQYF
.,.,TRBJ2-3,TRBV18,TGTGCCAGCTCACCCAGACAGGCCCACACCACAGATACGCAGTATTTT,CASSPRQAHTTDTQYF
.,.,TRBJ1-1,TRBV28,TGTGCCAGCAACGCTCAGGGCACTGAAGCTTTCTTT,CASNAQGTEAFF
.,.,TRBJ1-2,TRBV3-1/TRBV3-2,TGTGCCAGCAGCCAAGGAGCTTTAGGGCAGGGCAGTAGCTACACCTTC,CASSQGALGQGSSYTF
once,TRBD2,TRBJ2-7,TRBV28,TGTGCCAGCAGTCTTAGCGGGATCCGATACGAGCAGTACTTC,CASSLSGIRYEQYF
few,TRBD1,TRBJ1-2,TRBV13,TGTGCCAGCAGCTTCGACAGGGGGCGAGACTATGGCTACACCTTC,CASSFDRGRDYGYTF
.,.,TRBJ2-1,TRBV12-3/TRBV12-4,TGTGCCAGCAGTCGACTAGTGGTTGAGCAGTTCTTC,CASSRLVVEQFF
.,TRBD2,TRBJ2-5,TRBV18,TGTGCCAGCTCATCTAGGGGGCTAGCGGGAGCAGAGACCCAGTACTTC,CASSSRGLAGAETQYF
.,TRBD2,TRBJ2-5,TRBV9,TGTGCCAGCAGCCCCCGATTAGCGGGGGGGCCCGCAGAGACCCAGTACTTC,CASSPRLAGGPAETQYF
.,.,TRBJ1-1,TRBV5-1,TGCGCCAGCAGCTTTAATATGAACACTGAAGCTTTCTTT,CASSFNMNTEAFF
.,.,TRBJ2-2,TRBV24-1,TGTGCCACCAGTGATTCCCCGGGGGCGAACACCGGGGAGCTGTTTTTT,CATSDSPGANTGELFF
.,.,TRBJ1-3,TRBV24-1,TGTGCCACCAGTGATGTCAGGGGAAACACCATATATTTT,CATSDVRGNTIYF
.,TRBD2,TRBJ2-3,TRBV10-3,TGTGCCATCAGTGGGCGGACTAGCGGGGGGGCCGGTGGCACAGATACGCAGTATTTT,CAISGRTSGGAGGTDTQYF
.,.,TRBJ1-4,TRBV6-1,TGTGCCAGCAGTGAAATGGGCCAGTGGGTAAAACTGTTTTTT,CASSEMGQWVKLFF
.,TRBD1,TRBJ1-2,TRBV4-1,TGCGCCAGCAGCCAAGATCAGACAGGGCTTAACTATGGCTACACCTTC,CASSQDQTGLNYGYTF
.,.,TRBJ1-2,TRBV18,TGTGCCAGCTCACCACCGCAGGATGGCTACACCTTC,CASSPPQDGYTF
.,TRBD1,TRBJ2-3,TRBV29-1,TGCAGCGTCGGGGACAGGGGAGGCCCAGATACGCAGTATTTT,CSVGDRGGPDTQYF
.,TRBD1,TRBJ2-2,TRBV6-5,TGTGCCAGCAGGTCGACAGGGATCCCCGGGGAGCTGTTTTTT,CASRSTGIPGELFF
.,TRBD2,TRBJ2-1,TRBV7-6,TGTGCCAGCAGTTCCATAGCGGGGGAGCAGTTCTTC,CASSSIAGEQFF
.,.,TRBJ2-7,TRBV6-5,TGTGCCAGCAGTTCCTCGACAGCCCAGTCCTACGAGCAGTACTTC,CASSSSTAQSYEQYF
.,.,TRBJ2-7,TRBV6-5,TGTGCCAGCAGGAAGGACAGCGGCTCCTACGAGCAGTACTTC,CASRKDSGSYEQYF
.,TRBD1,TRBJ1-1,TRBV4-1,TGCGCCAGCAGCCAAGAAGGGACAGGGGGCGCCCGGGCGGAAGCTTTCTTT,CASSQEGTGGARAEAFF
.,.,TRBJ1-2,TRBV7-3,TGTGCCAGCAGCTTAAAGGGGGGGAGGAGACAGATTTTCGTACGCTTCTATGGCTACACCTTC,CASSLKGGRRQIFVRFYGYTF
.,.,TRBJ2-7,TRBV11-2,TGTGCCAGCAGCTTAGATTGGCCCAGCGAGCAGTACTTC,CASSLDWPSEQYF
.,TRBD1,TRBJ2-1,TRBV7-9,TGTGCCAGCAGCTCCATCAGGACAGGGGACAGTGAGCAGTTCTTC,CASSSIRTGDSEQFF
.,TRBD1,TRBJ1-5,TRBV19,TGTGCCAGTAGTATAGTACAGGGGAGGAACCAGCCCCAGCATTTT,CASSIVQGRNQPQHF
.,TRBD1,TRBJ2-7,TRBV5-1,TGCGCCAGCAGGAACAGCCGGGACAGTTCCTACGAGCAGTACTTC,CASRNSRDSSYEQYF
.,TRBD2,TRBJ2-7,TRBV19,TGTGCCAGTAGTATCTCAGCGGGGGGGCCTTACGAGCAGTACTTC,CASSISAGGPYEQYF
.,TRBD1,TRBJ1-2,TRBV5-1,TGCGCCAGCAGCTTGGAACCAACAGGGGGCTATGGCTACACCTTC,CASSLEPTGGYGYTF
once,.,TRBJ1-1,TRBV11-2,TGTGCCAGCAGCTCCACAGAGAACACTGAAGCTTTCTTT,CASSSTENTEAFF
few,.,TRBJ2-7,TRBV24-1,TGTGCCACCAGTACAGGACCAACCTACGAGCAGTACTTC,CATSTGPTYEQYF